These T cell receptor beta chains were read from a single sample in a study of CXCR3 chemokines and chemotherapy response in bladder cancer. TCRdb re-called the PCR reads through MiXCR, storing one row per CDR3 protein. The sample comprises 1,700 or so distinct CDR3 sequences, about 20% of which are singletons, and about a third rests with the top ten. Sampling was carried out from a patient whose treatment included neoadjuvant chemotherapy. Source of these receptors: a human donor with bladder cancer that did not respond to neoadjuvant chemotherapy. The conserved cysteine and the conserved F or W are not part of the CDR3 here. The order of the fields is J gene, V gene, D gene, CDR3 protein. D genes are given only for firm matches.

>TRBJ1-1|TRBV19|TRBD1
ASSRDRDSTEAF
>TRBJ2-5|TRBV6-5|TRBD2
ASSYQPGLAGDQETQY
>TRBJ2-4|TRBV11-3|TRBD2
ASSLGGRDIQY
>TRBJ2-1|TRBV19|TRBD2
ASSISSGDYNEQF
>TRBJ1-6|TRBV20-1|-
SARDRGRPYNSPLH
>TRBJ2-3|TRBV27|TRBD2
ASSLLGLAGGPTDTQY
>TRBJ1-6|TRBV6-6|-
ASSQTEYNSPLH
>TRBJ2-3|TRBV9|-
ASSVVEGGLSDTQY
>TRBJ1-1|TRBV6-1|-
ASSPTVQNTEAF
>TRBJ2-5|TRBV24-1|-
ATSDWGQETQY
>TRBJ2-2|TRBV9|-
ASSVELRANTGELF
>TRBJ2-7|TRBV29-1|TRBD1
SVSDRGWSYEQY
>TRBJ1-6|TRBV6-2/TRBV6-3|TRBD1
ASSYEGAAYNSPLH
>TRBJ1-2|TRBV5-6|-
ASSLFVRDYGYT
>TRBJ1-6|TRBV28|TRBD1
ASSRRTSGTGGLH
>TRBJ2-3|TRBV28|-
ASRAGGADTQY
>TRBJ2-5|TRBV11-3|-
ASSLLAGETQY